The clone carrying this T cell receptor (beta chain) was observed many times. Its antigen is unknown. By 5'RACE template switching, TCR cDNA was produced, with a universal primer site and UMIs added in the process. TCRdb reprocessed the 5' RACE reads via MiXCR and lists one record per CDR3 protein. The table lists about 230,000 distinct CDR3 sequences, roughly 6.3% of them singletons. The CDR3 consists of 14 residues. Trimming at V came to 6 bases and at J to 4 bases, leaving 9 bases not matched to a gene. Germline CDR1 is DFQATT and CDR2 is SNEGSKA (reference sequence). The data were obtained in a study of T cells after yellow fever vaccination. Whole-study context: The authors prepared low-cell-number fractions using SMART-Seq v4 Ultra Low Input. Study-wide results and caveats: Any FACS-sorted repertoire could hold abundant clonotypes that contaminate it from the bulk population. The booster saw the reappearance of most primary-vaccination clones (more than 95% CD4, 88% CD8).

Material: CD4+ T cells sorted from PBMCs, obtained on the day of the yellow fever booster vaccination. This TCR was sampled from a man aged 30 to 39 who received the YFV17D yellow fever vaccine. The chain combines TRBV20-1 with TRBJ2-3, with TRBD2 matching over 8 bases. The CDR3 DNA reads TGCAGTGCCCCTGTTCGGGGGGGGGCAGATACGCAGTATTTT. Translating gives CSAPVRGGADTQYF.